This T cell receptor (beta chain) derives from a study of cytomegalovirus exposure and HLA in healthy donors (dated by TCRdb to about 2017). In the study overall: According to an earlier analysis of 550 to 700 of the donors, 150 million to 200 million T cells yielded roughly 110 million unique TCR beta sequences and about 300 Gb of sequence data. Four or five DR-DQ haplotypes were handled as single units for association and clustering because linkage in the cohort was strong. The study combined high-throughput TCR immunosequencing, statistical association of individual TCRs with disease status, and machine learning to predict cytomegalovirus infection status. In a later analysis, previously published TCR beta repertoires from 550 to 700 donors were re-analyzed and high-resolution HLA genotyping was added so that TCR occurrence patterns could be studied. The study profiled the T cell repertoires of around 700 subjects by immunosequencing and related them to cytomegalovirus serostatus. Every repertoire in the discovery cohort had been generated on one and the same sequencing platform. A separate validation cohort of over a hundred different subjects was used in addition to the approximately 700-subject first cohort. In the later analysis, no new phenotypic data were used to find candidate immune exposures; instead, reliance was placed on TCR beta sequences and their occurrence across donors. Class I and class II HLA loci were covered by the typing at four-digit resolution. Donor age, sex, ethnicity and CMV serostatus were collected together with the repertoire data. A later genetic analysis used genome-wide SNP genotypes for 398 of the 666 donors, treating that subset as a discovery cohort. Of the roughly 400 genotyped donors, approximately 83% fell in the genetic ancestry cluster associated with self-reported Caucasian donors. Approximately 310 gigabases of sequencing data and around 85 million unique TCR sequences made up an early release that covered over 550 HLA-typed donors. Among some 410 genotyped donors of the cohort, an average of roughly 230,000 unique TCR beta nucleotide sequences was sequenced per donor, of which about 19% were non-productive. Typing coverage varied by locus: roughly 629-630 donors for A, B, C, DRB1 and DQB1; 500 to 550 for DQA1; about 600 for DPA1; roughly 450 for DPB1. An earlier analysis of some 500 of the donors used high-throughput TCR beta sequencing to judge whether each TCR beta V gene segment behaved as functional or pseudogenic. The study was designed to test whether signatures of past pathogen exposure could be identified by cataloging public T cell receptors.

Library prep was done by the immunoSEQ multiplex PCR assay. A mixture of 60 forward primers for TCR Vbeta segments and 13 reverse primers for TCR Jbeta segments was used in the multiplex PCR. Amplification of the CDR3 region of rearranged TCR beta genes was performed with a multiplex PCR assay on genomic DNA. Amplified TCR beta libraries were sequenced as 87-base-pair reads on the Illumina HiSeq System. On the study's bioinformatics: Across the 700 or so repertoires, a later analysis counted tens of millions of unique TCR beta chains, 9.5 million to 13 million of which were shared by at least two donors. A nearest-neighbor algorithm error-corrected the raw reads and collapsed the reads into unique sequences, merging closely related sequences to remove PCR and sequencing errors. Alignment of CDR3 sequences to IMGT reference sequences was used to assign V, D and J gene segments. For a sequence to be retained, at least a six-nucleotide match to both a V gene segment and a J gene segment was required. Rearrangements were called productive when the CDR3 lacked stop codons and stayed in frame with V and J; all others were non-productive. Following IMGT convention, CDR3 was defined as the stretch from the second conserved V-encoded cysteine up to the conserved J-encoded phenylalanine. The earlier analysis of more than 450 of the donors excluded sequences that lacked an unambiguous match to a single V gene segment. An earlier analysis of 550 to 650 of the donors classified V segments as functional when productive rearrangements were above 56.7% and as segregating when the standard deviation between donors was above 5%. A statistical classification framework was built for diagnosing cytomegalovirus status from the catalog of TCR beta chain sequences. In a later analysis, V and J genes were assigned by comparing TCR nucleotide sequences against IMGT/GENE-DB human TR gene sequences. Using the TCRdist pipeline, a later analysis assigned CDR3 sequences along with most-parsimonious VDJ recombination scenarios. In a later analysis, each TCR beta chain was defined by its CDR3 amino acid sequence together with its V-gene family, and reads lacking a unique V-gene family were excluded. A later analysis removed nearly 600 highly shared, low-generation-probability nucleotide sequences to deal with suspected cross-contamination and a sequencing artifact. In a later analysis, a clonal expansion index for each public chain was calculated from normalized within-repertoire ranks of inferred template counts. Generation probabilities in a later analysis came from a VDJ recombination model fitted to out-of-frame rearrangements, and those results were checked against IGoR. Hypergeometric tests were used in a later analysis to score TCR-TCR, TCR-HLA and TCR-CMV co-occurrence, with a repertoire-size bias correction applied to the TCR pairs. To estimate false discovery rates, a later analysis permuted the HLA or CMV assignments 20 times. In a later analysis, co-occurring TCRs were grouped using DBSCAN, with TCRdist sequence similarity added in when clustering inside HLA-allele-positive subsets. Repertoires with fewer than 30,000 or more than 120,000 public chains, plus five repertoires with anomalous nucleotide sharing, were excluded from co-occurrence clustering. TCRdb stores this immuneACCESS table with in-frame sequences only. Part of the clones is absent; in the studies checked, under half of the shortfall reflects unresolved V genes, and no reason is known for the rest. V and J calls and clone size are copied from that table; D and trimming were computed from the DNA. The sample table holds about 190,000 clones, of which around 83% were seen once. The top ten clones comprise over 1.5% of the sample.

The cohort comprised fewer than 750 healthy bone marrow donors. All cohort members were sampled while nominally healthy, although unrecorded immune exposures were likely present. The donor was CMV seropositive and was included in the group of 270 or so seropositive cohort members. Every donor gave a peripheral blood sample, and the peripheral blood mononuclear cells from that sample were used for TCR beta sequencing. Genomic DNA was extracted from the blood cell samples with the Qiagen DNeasy Blood Extraction Kit. About this clone itself: The clone's antigen remains unknown. Base quality data are lacking; no much larger clone is found one base away.

Overall study results and their limits: According to a later genetic analysis, donors in an Asian-associated ancestry cluster had fewer N-insertions in productive TCRs than the roughly 700-donor mean. Because the 87-base-pair reads could not distinguish some IMGT-functional V segments, including TRBV6-2 and TRBV6-3, those segments were excluded. Most CMV-associated TCR beta chains appeared to be HLA-restricted in a later analysis, and the HLA associations seemed to be driven largely by CMV exposure. A few of the identified cytomegalovirus-associated TCR beta chains were confirmed in vitro to be specific for cytomegalovirus antigens. Broadly in line with IMGT annotations, most TCR beta V segments showed up in productive rearrangements about 90% or about 30% of the time in an earlier analysis of several hundred of the donors. A cluster of highly shared sequence variants was judged likely to represent a technical artifact of the sequencing pipeline. An association between a missense DCLRE1C variant and V-gene and J-gene trimming of TCR beta chains was found in a later genetic analysis and replicated in an independent cohort. A total of roughly 160 TCR beta chains were listed by the study as associated with cytomegalovirus. Strong co-occurrence of HLA alleles, especially DR and DQ, made assigning TCR associations to individual alleles difficult. CMV serostatus was the only immune exposure information available for the cohort. The classifier was reported to diagnose cytomegalovirus status with high specificity and sensitivity in both the original cohort and the validation cohort. In a later analysis, HLA-associated TCR beta chains showed more clonal expansion and lower generation probabilities than non-associated chains that were equally common. In a later analysis, about 16,000 TCR beta sequences were associated with specific HLA alleles at a false discovery rate of 0.05. This cohort had only TCR beta chains sequenced, and the lack of alpha or paired-chain data limited which features could be detected. While some public TCRs were present in many individuals, most TCR sequences turned up only very rarely across donors. A further reported finding was that TCR beta sequences accurately predicted the HLA-A and HLA-B alleles for most subjects in the first cohort. A later analysis found that TCR association rates varied across HLA loci, with DRB1 alleles showing the most associated TCRs and HLA-C alleles the fewest. Presence/absence analyses assumed roughly uniform sequencing depth across donors, an assumption that may not hold. The authors suggested that the approach could potentially be extended to other disease states and immunological phenotypes. In a later analysis, several top co-occurrence clusters were reported to appear linked to parvovirus B19, influenza, CMV and Epstein-Barr virus. Because HLA typing was unavailable for some donors at each locus, only the typed subset was used in association tests. Linkage disequilibrium might explain the correlated functional status among segregating V segments, but an unknown experimental factor could not be ruled out. Because counts were too low, around 17 rarely observed V segments, including chromosome 9 orphons, were left out of the earlier analysis of 500 to 750 of the donors.

After removal of 5 bases from V and 2 bases from J, the junction retains 5 bases not matched to a gene. CDR1 MNHNY and CDR2 SVGAGI are derived from the germline V gene (reference sequence). The CDR3 contains 14 residues, cysteine and phenylalanine counted. CDR3 DNA is the only sequence kept; it has 42 bases, read in frame from the first base. The clonotype was recovered from a man aged 40-49 years in good health and CMV-seropositive. The sequencing sample was made of PBMCs. The rearranged chain carries TRBV6-6 and TRBJ2-7; 8 bases in the middle match TRBD2. Read as DNA, the sequence is TGTGCCAGCAGTCCCCCCGGGGGGGCCTACGAGCAGTACTTC. This translates into CASSPPGGAYEQYF.